Following are 19 T cell receptor beta chains from one sample sequenced in a study of T cells in Graves' hyperthyroidism and ophthalmopathy (dated by TCRdb to between 2017 and 2020). The library came from multiplex PCR. The data were produced on an Illumina HiSeq 2000. The TCR beta CDR3 regions were amplified from the RNA transcripts. The TCR CDR3 was subjected to a first round of RT-PCR using the HTBI primer set and the Qiagen OneStep RT-PCR kit. TCRdb reworked the public reads: Q25 trimming with fastp, MiXCR clone assembly, productive beta chains retained. Each CDR3 protein gets just one entry, which takes the most common genes and DNA from the rows behind it. This sample lists approximately 640,000 distinct CDR3 sequences; around 15% were detected once. The leading ten clones occupy less than 4.5% of the sample. Sequenced input: blood. The receptors come from a woman aged 30 to 39 with Graves' hyperthyroidism.

The CDR3 DNA follows: TGTGCCAGCAGCGTGCTAGACGGGGGCCAAGAGACCCAGTACTTC. Translation: CASSVLDGGQETQYF. The chain links TRBV9 to TRBJ2-5, with D maybe TRBD2 (6 bases). V was cut by 2 bases and J by 1 base, with 12 bases left in between. Germline CDR1 reads SGDLS; CDR2 reads YYNGEE. The CDR3 sequence is 15 residues long.

Many counts were recorded for this clonotype. The chain uses TRBV20-1 and TRBJ2-7; tentatively, D is TRBD2 (5 bases). The ends were cut back, 0 bases at V and 6 bases at J, with 15 bases in the middle. CDR1 and CDR2 (germline): DFQATT, SNEGSKA (reference sequence). The CDR3 has 14 amino acids. Here the CDR3 reads CSARDGEVRREQYF. The CDR3 DNA follows: TGCAGTGCTAGAGACGGGGAAGTGCGCCGCGAGCAGTACTTC.

This clonotype was seen many times. V gene TRBV7-9 combines with J gene TRBJ2-7; 8 nucleotides align to TRBD1. The CDR3 sequence is 14 residues long. After removal of 4 bases from V and 7 bases from J, the junction contained 9 bases not matched to a gene. Germline-derived CDR1 and CDR2 are SEHNR and FQNEAQ (reference sequence). DNA of the CDR3: TGTGCCAGCAGCTCCGTTCAGGGGGCGCTTGAGCAGTACTTC. Encoded protein: CASSSVQGALEQYF.

Ten or more counts support this clonotype. J is TRBJ2-5 and V is TRBV2; 7 nucleotides line up with TRBD1. The CDR3 totals 14 residues. V lost 7 bases, J lost 0 bases, and 5 bases stayed unmatched. The germline CDR1 and CDR2 sequences are SNHLY and FYNNEI. The CDR3 DNA reads TGTGCCAGCACATCGGGACAGTACCAAGAGACCCAGTACTTC. Its translation: CASTSGQYQETQYF. Filled out from reference TRBV2 and TRBJ2-5, the complete variable domain reads EPEVTQTPSHQVTQMGQEVILRCVPISNHLYFYWYRQILGQKVEFLVSFYNNEISEKSEIFDDQFSVERPDGSNFTLKIRSTKLEDSAMYFCASTSGQYQETQYFGPGTRLLVL.

J is TRBJ1-4 and V is TRBV11-3; tentatively, D is TRBD1 (6 bases). Per the germline V gene, CDR1 is SGHNT and CDR2 is YENEEA. The V gene lost 5 bases and the J gene lost 4 bases, with 14 bases spanning the gap. This CDR3 has 15 amino acids. CDR3 DNA: TGTGCCAGCAGCCCCAGGGGACTATTTAATGAAAAACTGTTTTTT. This sequence encodes CASSPRGLFNEKLFF. Full variable domain (rest looked up from reference TRBV11-3 and TRBJ1-4): EAGVVQSPRYKIIEKKQPVAFWCNPISGHNTLYWYLQNLGQGPELLIRYENEEAVDDSQLPKDRFSAERLKGVDSTLKIQPAELGDSAVYLCASSPRGLFNEKLFFGSGTQLSVL.

The chain is built from TRBV30 and TRBJ1-4, with D possibly being TRBD1 (5 bases). The germline V and J ends were trimmed by 2 bases and 7 bases, with 11 bases remaining between them. CDR1 GTSNPN and CDR2 SVGIG come from the germline V gene (reference sequence). The CDR3 loop spans 13 amino acids. The CDR3 nucleotides are TGTGCCTGGAGTAATGGGGGGGGTGAAAAACTGTTTTTT. Translating it yields CAWSNGGGEKLFF.

The table lists this clonotype with a few counts. The V call is TRBV2, the J call TRBJ2-1, with 11 bases matching TRBD2. Germline-derived CDR1 and CDR2 are SNHLY and FYNNEI. The CDR3 consists of 14 residues. V trimming: 8 bases; J trimming: 4 bases; junction bases outside the gene matches: 4. The CDR3 here is CASLGLAAYNEQFF. The CDR3 nucleotides read TGTGCCAGCTTGGGACTAGCGGCTTACAATGAGCAGTTCTTC.

This clonotype was detected only a few times. The V call is TRBV20-1, the J call TRBJ2-5, with TRBD2 identical over 12 bases. The V gene's germline CDR1 is DFQATT and CDR2 SNEGSKA (reference sequence). The CDR3 has 13 amino acids. With V trimmed by 5 bases and J by 7 bases, 5 bases remained unmatched. CDR3: CSAFRLAGATQYF. As DNA, the CDR3 is TGCAGTGCTTTTAGACTAGCGGGGGCGACCCAGTACTTC.

There are many counts of this clonotype. The rearrangement uses TRBV7-2 and TRBJ1-3; D is unclear. Germline V CDR1 and CDR2: SGHTA, FQGNSA. The CDR3 sequence is 16 residues long. Trimming cost V 5 bases and J 0 bases, with 14 bases left between them. The CDR3 nucleotides read TGTGCCAGCAGCCGAGACGGGATCAACTCTGGAAACACCATATATTTT. This gives the protein CASSRDGINSGNTIYF.

J is TRBJ2-2 and V is TRBV5-1; D possibly corresponds to TRBD1 (5 bases). Germline V gene sequence: CDR1 SGHRS, CDR2 YFSETQ. The V and J ends lost 3 bases and 3 bases respectively, with 15 bases between them. CDR3 length: 16 amino acids. For the CDR3, the DNA is TGCGCCAGCAGCTCCGTCAGGGTCACGGACACCGGGGAGCTGTTTTTT. Protein sequence: CASSSVRVTDTGELFF.

This chain links TRBV19 with TRBJ2-1, with 12 bases aligning to TRBD2. The V gene's germline CDR1 is LNHDA and CDR2 SQIVND (reference sequence). V trimming: 4 bases; J trimming: 15 bases; junction bases outside the gene matches: 13. The CDR3 covers 15 residues. The CDR3 is CASSRLAGDDEQAFF. CDR3 sequence (DNA): TGTGCCAGTAGTAGACTAGCGGGAGATGATGAGCAGGCGTTCTTC.

This clonotype has a count of ten or more. The chain has TRBV7-9 and TRBJ2-3, with TRBD2 identical over 7 bases. The CDR3 sequence is 12 residues long. Germline V gene lookup returns CDR1 SEHNR and CDR2 FQNEAQ (reference sequence). The trim removed 6 bases at V and 5 bases at J, leaving 2 bases unmatched. The CDR3 region is CASRGRVDTQYF. The CDR3 coding sequence is TGTGCCAGCAGAGGGAGGGTAGATACGCAGTATTTT.

This clonotype has ten or more counts. The V and J genes are TRBV2 and TRBJ2-7, with a weak D call TRBD2 (6 bases). There are 14 residues in the CDR3. In germline, CDR1 is SNHLY, CDR2 FYNNEI. Trimming removed 3 bases at V and 2 bases at J, with 11 bases between. In DNA form, the CDR3 reads TGTGCCAGCAGTGACGGCGGGATTACCTACGAGCAGTACTTC. It encodes CASSDGGITYEQYF.

This clonotype was detected ten times or more. J is TRBJ2-3 and V is TRBV27; D ambiguous. CDR3 length: 14 amino acids. Between the trimmed V and J ends, which lost 2 bases and 3 bases, there was a span of 9 bases. CDR1 MNHEY and CDR2 SMNVEV come from the germline V gene (reference sequence). The CDR3 loop reads CASSLGLWTDTQYF. CDR3 DNA sequence: TGTGCCAGCAGTTTAGGTCTCTGGACAGATACGCAGTATTTT.

This clonotype was found a few times. The chain is built from TRBV11-2 and TRBJ1-1; D is possibly TRBD1 (5 bases). Trimming took off 3 bases at V and 7 bases at J, with 9 bases between the two ends. CDR1 SGHAT and CDR2 FQNNGV come from the germline V gene. CDR3 size: 12 residues. For the CDR3, the DNA is TGTGCCAGCAGCTTCGGACATATTGAAGCTTTCTTT. Amino acids: CASSFGHIEAFF.

The V and J genes are TRBV11-3 and TRBJ1-3; 10 nucleotides agree with TRBD1. With V trimmed by 3 bases and J by 0 bases, 2 bases remained unmatched. Germline lookup yields CDR1 SGHNT and CDR2 YENEEA. CDR3 length equals 16 residues. CDR3 protein: CASSLGQGYSGNTIYF. The CDR3 DNA sequence: TGTGCCAGCAGCTTGGGACAGGGGTACTCTGGAAACACCATATATTTT. Full variable domain (remainder filled in from reference TRBV11-3 and TRBJ1-3): EAGVVQSPRYKIIEKKQPVAFWCNPISGHNTLYWYLQNLGQGPELLIRYENEEAVDDSQLPKDRFSAERLKGVDSTLKIQPAELGDSAVYLCASSLGQGYSGNTIYFGEGSWLTVV.

There are a few counts of this clonotype. A read error may be the cause here, since a much bigger clone is one base away. The V and J genes are TRBV3-1 and TRBJ2-5; perhaps TRBD1 as D (5 bases). This CDR3 is 15 amino acids long. Germline V gene sequence: CDR1 LGHDT, CDR2 YNNKEL (reference sequence). Trimming took 3 bases from V and 0 from J, leaving 11 bases between them. The DNA for the CDR3 is TGTGCCAGCAGCCACCTGGACATGGACCAAGAGACCCAGTACTTC. Amino acids: CASSHLDMDQETQYF.

The gene calls are TRBV5-5 and TRBJ2-2, with TRBD2 as a possible D gene (6 bases). The germline V and J ends were trimmed by 4 bases and 2 bases, with 15 bases remaining between them. The germline CDR1 and CDR2 sequences are SGHKS and YYEKEE (reference sequence). The CDR3 loop spans 16 amino acids. CDR3 DNA sequence: TGTGCCAGCAGCGTGGTGGAGGGAATCAACACCGGGGAGCTGTTTTTT. It yields the protein CASSVVEGINTGELFF.

CDR3 coding DNA: TGTGCCAGCAGTTACAGCCCCGACTACGAGCAGTACTTC. Encoded protein: CASSYSPDYEQYF. The J gene is TRBJ2-7, the V gene TRBV6-2 or TRBV6-3; D uncertain. The V end was cut by 2 bases, the J end by 3 bases, with 8 bases between. CDR3 length: 13 amino acids. CDR1 is MNHEY and CDR2 is SVGEGT in the germline V gene.